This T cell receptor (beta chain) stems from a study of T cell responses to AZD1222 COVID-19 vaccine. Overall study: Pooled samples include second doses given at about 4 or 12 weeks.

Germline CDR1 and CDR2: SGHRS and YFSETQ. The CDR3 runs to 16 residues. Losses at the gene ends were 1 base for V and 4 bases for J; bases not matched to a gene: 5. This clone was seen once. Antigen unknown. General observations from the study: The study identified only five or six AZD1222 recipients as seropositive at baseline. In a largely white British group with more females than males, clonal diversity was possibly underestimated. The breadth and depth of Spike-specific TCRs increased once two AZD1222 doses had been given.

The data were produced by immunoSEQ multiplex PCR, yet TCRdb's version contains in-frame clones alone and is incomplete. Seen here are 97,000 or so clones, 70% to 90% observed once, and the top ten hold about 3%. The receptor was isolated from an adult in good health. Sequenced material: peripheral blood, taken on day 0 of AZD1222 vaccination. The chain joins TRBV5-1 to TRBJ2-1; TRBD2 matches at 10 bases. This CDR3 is CASSLLAGEFYNEQFF. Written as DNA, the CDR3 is TGCGCCAGCAGCTTGCTAGCGGGAGAGTTTTACAATGAGCAGTTCTTC.